The 18 T cell receptor beta chains reported below all come from one sample, sequenced in a study of spatial heterogeneity in lung cancer. A single record per CDR3 protein comes from TCRdb applying MiXCR to the 5' RACE reads. The sample carries about 94,000 distinct CDR3 sequences, 19% recorded once. As to time point: blood at routine non-recurrence follow-up after resection. The source material was PBMCs, sampled at follow-up. The receptor set was obtained from a male donor with early-stage non-small cell lung cancer.

The chain has TRBV20-1 and TRBJ2-1, with D unresolved. CDR3 length equals 15 residues. Germline-derived CDR1 and CDR2 are DFQATT and SNEGSKA (reference sequence). Trimming pared 3 bases from V and 8 bases from J, leaving 20 bases between. The CDR3 loop is CSASGGTPARDEQFF. Here the CDR3 DNA reads TGCAGTGCTAGCGGCGGAACCCCCGCCCGGGATGAGCAGTTCTTC.

This clonotype has only a few counts. The chain joins TRBV12-3 or TRBV12-4 to TRBJ2-4; D unclear. V was trimmed by 3 bases and J by 6 bases, leaving 18 bases between them. The CDR3 length is 16 residues. DNA for the CDR3: TGTGCCAGCAGTTTCGGTAAAACAGTTTCCACAAACATTCAGTACTTC. As protein: CASSFGKTVSTNIQYF.

The chain couples TRBV3-1 to TRBJ2-2; unclear D gene. The CDR3 extends over 13 amino acids. The germline gives CDR1 LGHDT, CDR2 YNNKEL (reference sequence). V dropped 6 bases and J dropped 4 bases, with 9 bases sitting between them. The CDR3 DNA sequence: TGTGCCAGCAGGATTCGAGGCACCGGGGAGCTGTTTTTT. It is translated as CASRIRGTGELFF. Using reference TRBV3-1 and TRBJ2-2 for the parts outside the CDR3, the full variable domain is DTAVSQTPKYLVTQMGNDKSIKCEQNLGHDTMYWYKQDSKKFLKIMFSYNNKELIINETVPNRFSPKSPDKAHLNLHINSLELGDSAVYFCASRIRGTGELFFGEGSRLTVL.

V usage is TRBV4-1 and J usage is TRBJ2-3; the match to TRBD2 covers 9 bases. CDR1 and CDR2 from the germline V gene are MGHRA and YSYEKL. The CDR3 consists of 17 residues. V shed 5 bases, J shed 6 bases, and the junction held 15 bases outside the gene matches. CDR3 region: CASSFESMAGGLDTQYF. For the CDR3, the DNA is TGCGCCAGCAGCTTTGAAAGTATGGCGGGGGGGCTGGATACGCAGTATTTT.

The genes are TRBV12-3 or TRBV12-4 and TRBJ2-7, with TRBD1 identical over 7 bases. The CDR3 covers 15 residues. V trimming: 6 bases; J trimming: 2 bases; junction bases outside the gene matches: 10. In DNA form, the CDR3 reads TGTGCCAGCAGCCGGAAACAGGGGCCAACCTACGAGCAGTACGTC. Amino acid sequence: CASSRKQGPTYEQYV.

This chain links TRBV29-1 with TRBJ2-2, with a possible D match to TRBD1 (6 bases). CDR1 is SQVTM and CDR2 is ANQGSEA in the germline V gene. The CDR3 spans 14 residues. The V end was cut by 7 bases, the J end by 3 bases, with 15 bases between. The CDR3 sequence: CSALSSGDTGELFF. The CDR3 DNA is TGCAGCGCCCTCTCGTCAGGGGACACCGGGGAGCTGTTTTTT.

The chain has TRBV2 and TRBJ1-4; unclear D gene. V gave up 4 bases and J gave up 3 bases, with 6 bases separating them. Per the germline V gene, CDR1 is SNHLY and CDR2 is FYNNEI. The CDR3 runs to 13 residues. CDR3 bases: TGTGCCAGCAGTGGGCGTTCTAATGAAAAACTGTTTTTT. This gives the protein CASSGRSNEKLFF.

The rearrangement joins TRBV7-2 to TRBJ1-1; 11 bases fit TRBD1. The junction had 12 bases not matched to a gene; V was cut back by 5 bases and J by 7 bases. The CDR3 totals 16 residues. The germline gives CDR1 SGHTA, CDR2 FQGNSA. CDR3 nucleotides: TGTGCCAGCAGCCCCCGAGGGGGGACAGGGGGATATGAAGCTTTCTTT. This sequence encodes CASSPRGGTGGYEAFF.

This clonotype was observed many times. The chain couples TRBV20-1 to TRBJ2-5, with TRBD1 matching 8 bases. V was pared by 0 bases and J by 5 bases, with 5 bases of the junction left unmatched. The CDR3 runs 14 residues. Germline V lookup: CDR1 DFQATT, CDR2 SNEGSKA (reference sequence). This CDR3 reads CSARDKDRVETQYF. CDR3 DNA: TGCAGTGCTAGAGACAAGGACAGGGTGGAGACCCAGTACTTC.

J is TRBJ2-4 and V is TRBV19, with D perhaps given as TRBD1 or TRBD2 (5 bases each). Germline CDR1 reads LNHDA; CDR2 reads SQIVND (reference sequence). Deletions cut 4 bases from V and 0 bases from J, with 16 bases between. The CDR3 runs 17 residues. For the CDR3, the DNA is TGTGCCAGTAGTAAGGAAGGGACCACTTTAGCCAAAAACATTCAGTACTTC. Translation: CASSKEGTTLAKNIQYF. Drawing the rest from reference TRBV19 and TRBJ2-4, the complete variable domain is DGGITQSPKYLFRKEGQNVTLSCEQNLNHDAMYWYRQDPGQGLRLIYYSQIVNDFQKGDIAEGYSVSREKKESFPLTVTSAQKNPTAFYLCASSKEGTTLAKNIQYFGAGTRLSVL.

This chain connects TRBV18 to TRBJ2-1; TRBD2 agrees at 8 bases. V was pared by 6 bases and J by 7 bases, with 11 bases of the junction left unmatched. The CDR3 has 15 residues. Germline CDR1 reads KGHSH; CDR2 reads LQKENI. The CDR3 loop reads CASSPGTRTQNEQFF. For the CDR3, the DNA is TGTGCCAGCTCCCCCGGGACTAGGACGCAAAATGAGCAGTTCTTC. Complete variable domain (other parts from reference TRBV18 and TRBJ2-1): NAGVMQNPRHLVRRRGQEARLRCSPMKGHSHVYWYRQLPEEGLKFMVYLQKENIIDESGMPKERFSAEFPKEGPSILRIQQVVRGDSAAYFCASSPGTRTQNEQFFGPGTRLTVL.

The chain employs TRBV5-5 and TRBJ2-7; 7 positions match TRBD1. Looked up from germline, CDR1 is SGHKS and CDR2 is YYEKEE (reference sequence). CDR3 length equals 17 residues. With 0 bases clipped from V and 6 bases from J, the junction kept 15 bases outside the gene matches. The DNA for the CDR3 is TGTGCCAGCAGCTTGGGGATAGGGGGACAGTCATCTGGCGAGCAGTACTTC. Its protein is CASSLGIGGQSSGEQYF.

The chain employs TRBV20-1 and TRBJ2-1, with no clear D. From germline, CDR1 is DFQATT and CDR2 SNEGSKA (reference sequence). Deletions cut 5 bases from V and 3 bases from J, with 8 bases between. The CDR3 runs to 12 residues. The CDR3 DNA follows: TGCAGTGCTTCGCGGAACTACAATGAGCAGTTCTTC. This gives the protein CSASRNYNEQFF.

This clonotype was seen repeatedly, ten times or more. The V call is TRBV29-1, the J call TRBJ2-1; D possibly corresponds to TRBD2 (5 bases). Germline CDR1 SQVTM, CDR2 ANQGSEA. The CDR3 runs 14 residues. Deletions cut 7 bases from V and 0 bases from J, with 13 bases between. The CDR3 coding sequence is TGCAGCGGCCAGAGGGCATTCTCCTACAATGAGCAGTTCTTC. Translation: CSGQRAFSYNEQFF.

This clonotype was seen a few times. V usage is TRBV20-1 and J usage is TRBJ1-2; 8 positions match TRBD1. The CDR3 is 15 residues long. The V gene's germline CDR1 is DFQATT and CDR2 SNEGSKA (reference sequence). V shed 1 base and J 4 bases; nucleotides not matched to a gene: 8. CDR3 protein: CSARGGQAHLYGYTF. DNA of the CDR3: TGCAGTGCTAGAGGGGGACAGGCCCACCTCTATGGCTACACCTTC.

This clonotype has just a few counts. The chain uses TRBV7-9 and TRBJ1-4; 8 bases line up with TRBD1. Trimming cost V 3 bases and J 0 bases; bases outside gene matches: 9. The CDR3 is 18 residues long. Per the germline V gene, CDR1 is SEHNR and CDR2 is FQNEAQ (reference sequence). Here the CDR3 DNA reads TGTGCCAGCAGCTTCGTCAGGGGGCGTTTTACAACTAATGAAAAACTGTTTTTT. Translation gives CASSFVRGRFTTNEKLFF.

This clonotype has only a few counts. The CDR3 nucleotides read TGTGCCAGCAGCTCACGACTAGGAAGACAAGAGACCCAGTACTTC. Translation gives CASSSRLGRQETQYF. V usage is TRBV7-8 and J usage is TRBJ2-5; maybe TRBD2 (6 bases). This CDR3 is built from 15 residues. Germline loops: CDR1 SGHVS, CDR2 FQNEAQ. The germline V and J ends were trimmed by 4 bases and 2 bases, with 14 bases remaining between them.

This chain connects TRBV20-1 to TRBJ2-1; 9 nucleotides line up with TRBD2. Germline V gene data show CDR1 as DFQATT and CDR2 as SNEGSKA (reference sequence). CDR3 length equals 12 residues. Unmatched junction bases numbered 7, after V lost 6 bases and J lost 10 bases. CDR3 sequence: CSAQATSGEQFF. The DNA of the CDR3 is TGCAGTGCCCAAGCGACTAGCGGAGAGCAGTTCTTC.